This record covers a single T cell receptor (beta chain). Its specificity is not known. 13 Jbeta primers and 60 Vbeta primers were used for the PCR. Sequencing was performed with immunoSEQ multiplex PCR; in TCRdb, only in-frame clones are kept and a portion is missing. The sample lists 200,000 or so clones; about four fifths were seen once. The sample is drawn from a study of cytomegalovirus exposure and HLA in healthy donors. About the study: There were about 85 million unique TCRs (from HLA-typed donors) in an early data release. Study-level points and caveats: According to the study, some 160 TCR beta chains were cytomegalovirus-associated. A later examination showed that TCR association rates differed by HLA locus, with DRB1 most and HLA-C fewest. Association of a missense DCLRE1C variant with TCR beta V- and J-gene trimming was reported in a later analysis.

With 3 bases removed from V and 1 base from J, the gap between germline ends came to 6 bases. The length of the CDR3 is 13 residues. CDR1 is LGHNA and CDR2 is YNFKEQ in the germline V gene. The sequence was collected from a woman in her thirties in good health and CMV-seropositive. Material: PBMCs. This chain connects TRBV4-2 to TRBJ1-2, with D perhaps matching TRBD1 (5 bases). DNA of the CDR3: TGTGCCAGCAGCCACGGGGGTAACTATGGCTACACCTTC. It encodes CASSHGGNYGYTF.